This TCR beta chain was obtained from a study of cytomegalovirus exposure and HLA in healthy donors. Study findings and constraints: Reports indicate that TCR beta sequences accurately predicted the HLA-A and HLA-B alleles of most subjects.

A remark on this clone: The antigen remains unidentified.

V lost 0 bases and J lost 0, with 9 bases in between. The CDR3 covers 15 residues. Germline V gene lookup returns CDR1 LNHNV and CDR2 YYDKDF (reference sequence). Both 60 Vbeta primers and 13 Jbeta primers went into the PCR. Only in-frame clones appear in the TCRdb table, and some are missing; sequencing was by immunoSEQ multiplex PCR. The repertoire holds some 100,000 clones, with 70% to 80% as singletons. This TCR was sampled from a middle-aged woman in good health and CMV-seropositive. This chain links TRBV15 with TRBJ2-7, with D uncertain. Material: PBMCs. CDR3 region: CATSRDIGPSYEQYF. CDR3 in DNA: TGTGCCACCAGCAGAGATATTGGGCCCTCCTACGAGCAGTACTTC.